A selection of T cell receptor beta chains follows, all from one sample in a study of OX40 agonist ivuxolimab in advanced cancers. The data were produced by immunoSEQ multiplex PCR, yet TCRdb's version contains in-frame clones alone and is incomplete. The sample records some 50,000 clones, approximately 81% being singletons. The sample consisted of CD4+ or CD8+ T cells sorted from blood, taken in a trial of the OX40 agonist ivuxolimab. The receptors come from an adult with an advanced solid tumor such as melanoma, head and neck, liver or kidney cancer. CDR3s include the opening cysteine and the closing phenylalanine or tryptophan. A D gene is named only where the DNA matches it firmly. A clone size is listed for some rows: how often the clone was seen (once, few, many), or a class if it is expanded.

d_call: TRBD1; v_call: TRBV7-9; clone_size: NA; j_call: TRBJ1-1; cdr3_aa: CASTEDRANTEAFF; cdr3_nt: TGTGCCAGCACCGAGGACAGGGCGAACACTGAAGCTTTCTTT
d_call: NA; v_call: TRBV9; clone_size: NA; j_call: TRBJ1-2; cdr3_aa: CASSVDWGYGYTF; cdr3_nt: TGTGCCAGCAGCGTAGACTGGGGCTATGGCTACACCTTC
d_call: TRBD1; v_call: TRBV11-3; clone_size: NA; j_call: TRBJ2-3; cdr3_aa: CASSGSRDRGTDTQYF; cdr3_nt: TGTGCCAGCAGCGGATCCCGGGACAGGGGCACAGATACGCAGTATTTT
d_call: TRBD2; v_call: TRBV18; clone_size: NA; j_call: TRBJ2-1; cdr3_aa: CASSPLKSGSSYNEQFF; cdr3_nt: TGTGCCAGCTCACCCTTGAAGAGCGGGAGCTCCTACAATGAGCAGTTCTTC
d_call: NA; v_call: TRBV11-2; clone_size: few; j_call: TRBJ2-3; cdr3_aa: CASSLATDTQYF; cdr3_nt: TGTGCCAGCAGCTTAGCTACAGATACGCAGTATTTT
d_call: TRBD2; v_call: TRBV2; clone_size: NA; j_call: TRBJ2-1; cdr3_aa: CASSQSSGIYNEQFF; cdr3_nt: TGTGCCAGCAGCCAAAGTAGCGGGATCTACAATGAGCAGTTCTTC
d_call: NA; v_call: TRBV11-2; clone_size: NA; j_call: TRBJ2-7; cdr3_aa: CASSERGDKWGEQYF; cdr3_nt: TGTGCCAGCAGCGAGAGGGGCGACAAATGGGGCGAGCAGTACTTC
d_call: NA; v_call: TRBV7-2; clone_size: once; j_call: TRBJ2-5; cdr3_aa: CASSLVARGGETQYF; cdr3_nt: TGTGCCAGCAGCTTAGTTGCGAGGGGGGGGGAGACCCAGTACTTC
d_call: NA; v_call: TRBV7-2; clone_size: NA; j_call: TRBJ2-7; cdr3_aa: CASSLGVNVAYEQYF; cdr3_nt: TGTGCCAGCAGCTTAGGGGTGAACGTGGCCTACGAGCAGTACTTC
d_call: NA; v_call: TRBV7-2; clone_size: NA; j_call: TRBJ2-1; cdr3_aa: CASSIRVREQFF; cdr3_nt: TGTGCCAGCAGCATCAGAGTCAGGGAGCAGTTCTTC
d_call: NA; v_call: TRBV4-1; clone_size: once; j_call: TRBJ2-2; cdr3_aa: CASSQDRVRTGELFF; cdr3_nt: TGCGCCAGCAGCCAAGACCGCGTGCGCACCGGGGAGCTGTTTTTT